This T cell receptor beta chain was sequenced during a study of blood T cell repertoires in COVID-19 (TCRdb year 2020). Study-level background: Collaborator samples came from the United States, Italy and Spain and covered acute and convalescent phases of COVID-19. The material from the prospective study consisted of cDNA or gDNA derived from T cells, B-cell-depleted T cells, or PBMCs. The dataset comprised deeply sampled blood TCRbeta repertoires from subjects exposed to, actively infected with, or recovered from COVID-19. A freely available public database, intended as a resource for researchers studying the immune response to SARS-CoV-2, is where the repertoires were released. Samples were obtained from the ongoing ImmuneRACE study (first 160 participants) and from roughly 1,300 subjects provided by 6 global collaborators. Sample metadata almost always included a de-identified subject ID, COVID-19 status, age in years and sex. Where available, HLA class I and class II types were obtained from metadata supplied by the sample provider rather than from assay-based typing.

The investigation overall reported the following: The quantity of clinical and demographic metadata differed by source and by participant and was supplied without curation.

CDR1 and CDR2, looked up from the germline V gene, are MDHEN and SYDVKM. V is clipped by 9 bases and J by 0 bases, and the sequence between their germline boundaries is 6 bases long. The CDR3 contains 13 residues, cysteine and phenylalanine counted. Only the CDR3 region is kept as DNA, spanning 39 bases read in frame from base 1. TCRbeta CDR3 regions were amplified from genomic DNA using the immunoSEQ Assay, a bias-controlled multiplex PCR. Processing in the source paper ran as follows. The number of nucleated cells in each sample was estimated from the amplification of reference gene primers within the assay. To quantify the absolute abundance of each unique TCRbeta CDR3 rearrangement, sequence reads were collapsed and filtered. For each sample, productive Simpson clonality was calculated by taking the square root of Simpson's diversity index across productive rearrangements. The immuneACCESS repertoire file appears here via TCRdb, limited to in-frame rearrangements. These files lack a portion of the clones; in checked studies, under half of the deficit traces to unresolved V genes, and the cause of the others is not known. The DNA was the basis for D and trimming; V, J and clone size are from that table. The sample table contains 250,000 to 300,000 clones; only one count was recorded for around 82% of them. The top ten hold 4.5% to 6.5% of the sample.

On this clone: What this receptor recognizes is not known. No clone much larger than this one lies a single base away; base qualities are absent.

The collaborating institutions used their own protocols to collect whole blood in K2EDTA tubes. For TCRbeta analysis, collaborator samples were shipped as frozen whole blood, as isolated PBMCs, or as DNA extracted from either sample type. This receptor was obtained from an elderly man with acute or convalescent COVID-19. The chain is assembled from TRBV28 and TRBJ2-6; no D gene is confidently identified. The sequenced sample consisted of peripheral blood. The CDR3 region reads CASINSGANVLTF. The DNA sequence is given as TGTGCCAGTATTAACTCTGGGGCCAACGTCCTGACTTTC.